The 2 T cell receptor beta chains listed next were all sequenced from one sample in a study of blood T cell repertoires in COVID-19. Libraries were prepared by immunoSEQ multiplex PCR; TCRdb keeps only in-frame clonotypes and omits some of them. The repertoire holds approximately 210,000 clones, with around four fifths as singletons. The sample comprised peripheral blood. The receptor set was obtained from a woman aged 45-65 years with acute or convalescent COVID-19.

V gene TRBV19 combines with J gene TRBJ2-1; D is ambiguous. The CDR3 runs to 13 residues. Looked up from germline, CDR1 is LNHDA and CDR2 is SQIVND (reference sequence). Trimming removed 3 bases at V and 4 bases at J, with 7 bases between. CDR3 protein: CASSINQYNEQFF. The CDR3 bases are TGTGCCAGTAGTATTAACCAGTACAATGAGCAGTTCTTC.

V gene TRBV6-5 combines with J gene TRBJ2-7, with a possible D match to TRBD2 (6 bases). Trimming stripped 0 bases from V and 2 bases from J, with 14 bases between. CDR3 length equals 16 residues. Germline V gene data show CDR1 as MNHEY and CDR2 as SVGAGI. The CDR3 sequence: CASSYSFERTTYEQYF. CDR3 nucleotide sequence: TGTGCCAGCAGTTACTCATTTGAGCGGACTACCTACGAGCAGTACTTC.